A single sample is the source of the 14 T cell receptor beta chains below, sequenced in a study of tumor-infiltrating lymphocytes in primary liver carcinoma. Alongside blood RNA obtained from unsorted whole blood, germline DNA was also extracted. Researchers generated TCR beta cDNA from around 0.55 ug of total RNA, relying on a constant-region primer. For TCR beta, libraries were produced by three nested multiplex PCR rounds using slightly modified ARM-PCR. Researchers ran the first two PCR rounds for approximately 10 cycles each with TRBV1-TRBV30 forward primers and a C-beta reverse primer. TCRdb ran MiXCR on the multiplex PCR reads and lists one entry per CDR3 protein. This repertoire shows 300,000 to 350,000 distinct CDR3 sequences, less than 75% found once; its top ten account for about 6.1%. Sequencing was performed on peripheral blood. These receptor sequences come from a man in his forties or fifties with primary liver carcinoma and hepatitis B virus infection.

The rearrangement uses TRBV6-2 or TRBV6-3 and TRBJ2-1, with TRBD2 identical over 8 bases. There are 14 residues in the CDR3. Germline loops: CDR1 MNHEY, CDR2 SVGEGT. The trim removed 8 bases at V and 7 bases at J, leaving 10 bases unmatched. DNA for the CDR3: TGTGCCAGCCGTAGCGGGATGAGTAGAAATGAGCAGTTCTTC. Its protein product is CASRSGMSRNEQFF.

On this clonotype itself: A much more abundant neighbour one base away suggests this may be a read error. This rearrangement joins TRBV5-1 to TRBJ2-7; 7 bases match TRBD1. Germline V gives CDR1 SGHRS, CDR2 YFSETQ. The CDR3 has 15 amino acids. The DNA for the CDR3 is TGCGCCGGCAGCCCCGTCCCGGGACAGTCCTACGAGCAGTACTTC. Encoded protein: CAGSPVPGQSYEQYF.

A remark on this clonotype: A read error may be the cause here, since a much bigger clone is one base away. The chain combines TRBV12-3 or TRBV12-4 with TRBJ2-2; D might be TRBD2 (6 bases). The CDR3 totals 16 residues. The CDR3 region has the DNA TGTGCCAGCAGCCCAACGGGACGGACTAACACCGGGAAGCTGTTTTTT. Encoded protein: CASSPTGRTNTGKLFF.

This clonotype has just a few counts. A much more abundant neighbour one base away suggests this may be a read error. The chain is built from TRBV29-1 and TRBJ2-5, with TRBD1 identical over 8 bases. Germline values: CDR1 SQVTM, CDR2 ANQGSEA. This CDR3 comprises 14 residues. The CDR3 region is CNVQGAEGQETQYF. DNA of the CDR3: TGCAACGTCCAGGGGGCGGAGGGCCAAGAGACCCAGTACTTC. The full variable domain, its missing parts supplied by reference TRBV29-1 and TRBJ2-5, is SAVISQKPSRDICQRGTSLTIQCQVDSQVTMMFWYRQQPGQSLTLIATANQGSEATYESGFVIDKFPISRPNLTFSTLTVSNMSPEDSSIYLCNVQGAEGQETQYFGPGTRLLVL.

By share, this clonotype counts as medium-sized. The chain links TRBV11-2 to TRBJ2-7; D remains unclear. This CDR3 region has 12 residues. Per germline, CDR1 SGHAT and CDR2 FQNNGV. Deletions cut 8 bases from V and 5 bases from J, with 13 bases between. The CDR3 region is CASSFDQDEQYF. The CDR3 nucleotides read TGTGCCAGCTCCTTCGATCAAGACGAGCAGTACTTC.

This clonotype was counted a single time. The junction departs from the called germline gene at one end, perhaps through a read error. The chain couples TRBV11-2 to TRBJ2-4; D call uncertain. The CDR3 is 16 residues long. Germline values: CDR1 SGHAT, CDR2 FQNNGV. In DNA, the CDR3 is TGTGCCAGCAGCTTATATCTAAATTTAGCCATAAACATTCAGTACTTT. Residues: CASSLYLNLAINIQYF.

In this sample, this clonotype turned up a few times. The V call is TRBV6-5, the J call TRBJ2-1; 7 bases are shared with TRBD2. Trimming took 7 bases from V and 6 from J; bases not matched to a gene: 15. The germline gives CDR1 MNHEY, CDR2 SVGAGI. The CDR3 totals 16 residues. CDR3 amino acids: CASTDSGRKPFNEQFF. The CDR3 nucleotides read TGTGCCAGCACTGATAGCGGGCGCAAACCCTTCAATGAGCAGTTCTTC.

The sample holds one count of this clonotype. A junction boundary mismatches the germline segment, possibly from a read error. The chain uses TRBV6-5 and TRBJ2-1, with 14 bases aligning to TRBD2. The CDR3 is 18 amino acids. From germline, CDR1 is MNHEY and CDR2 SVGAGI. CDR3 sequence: CASSLGTSGSWSYNQQFF. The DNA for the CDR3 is TGTGCCAGCAGCCTTGGGACTAGCGGGAGTTGGTCCTACAATCAGCAGTTCTTC.

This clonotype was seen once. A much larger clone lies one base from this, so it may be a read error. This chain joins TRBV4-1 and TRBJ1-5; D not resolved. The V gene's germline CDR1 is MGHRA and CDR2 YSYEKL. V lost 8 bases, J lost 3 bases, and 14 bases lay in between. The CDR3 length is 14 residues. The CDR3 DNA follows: TGCGCCAGCGGGGTTATTAGCGACAATCAGCCCCAGCATTTT. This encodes CASGVISDNQPQHF.

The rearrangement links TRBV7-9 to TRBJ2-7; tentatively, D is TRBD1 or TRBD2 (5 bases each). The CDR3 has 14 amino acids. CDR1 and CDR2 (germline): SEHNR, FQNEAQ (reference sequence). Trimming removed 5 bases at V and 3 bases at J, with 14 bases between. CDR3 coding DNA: TGTGCCAGCAGCCAACGGGACGGCAACTACGAGCAGTACTTC. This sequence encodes CASSQRDGNYEQYF.

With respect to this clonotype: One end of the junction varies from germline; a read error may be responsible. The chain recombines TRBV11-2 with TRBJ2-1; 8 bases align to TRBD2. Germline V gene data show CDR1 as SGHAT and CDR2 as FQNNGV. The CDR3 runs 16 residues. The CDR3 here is CASCLCPGLGSNEQFF. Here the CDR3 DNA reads TGTGCCAGCTGCTTATGTCCGGGACTAGGGTCCAATGAGCAGTTCTTC.

The CDR3 DNA reads TGTGCCAGCAGCGCGGGGGGACAACTAGCCCGCCGCACAGATACGCAGTATTTT. Its protein is CASSAGGQLARRTDTQYF. The genes are TRBV5-5 and TRBJ2-3; 8 nucleotides agree with TRBD2. This CDR3 has 18 residues. CDR1 and CDR2 from the germline V gene are SGHKS and YYEKEE (reference sequence). Trimming at V came to 4 bases and at J to 1 base, leaving 14 bases not matched to a gene.

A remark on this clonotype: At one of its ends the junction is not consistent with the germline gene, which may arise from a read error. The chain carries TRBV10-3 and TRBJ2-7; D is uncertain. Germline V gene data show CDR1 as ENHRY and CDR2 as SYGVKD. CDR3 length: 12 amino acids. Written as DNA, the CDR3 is TGTGCTATCAGTGAAGCCGGGCAAGAGAAATACTTC. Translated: CAISEAGQEKYF.

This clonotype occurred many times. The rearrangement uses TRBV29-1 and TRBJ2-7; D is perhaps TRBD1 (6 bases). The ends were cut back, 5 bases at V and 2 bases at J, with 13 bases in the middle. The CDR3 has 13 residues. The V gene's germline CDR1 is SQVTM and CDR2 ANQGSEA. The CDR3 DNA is TGCAGCGTTCAACTGACAGGCGCCTACGAGCAGTACTTC. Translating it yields CSVQLTGAYEQYF.